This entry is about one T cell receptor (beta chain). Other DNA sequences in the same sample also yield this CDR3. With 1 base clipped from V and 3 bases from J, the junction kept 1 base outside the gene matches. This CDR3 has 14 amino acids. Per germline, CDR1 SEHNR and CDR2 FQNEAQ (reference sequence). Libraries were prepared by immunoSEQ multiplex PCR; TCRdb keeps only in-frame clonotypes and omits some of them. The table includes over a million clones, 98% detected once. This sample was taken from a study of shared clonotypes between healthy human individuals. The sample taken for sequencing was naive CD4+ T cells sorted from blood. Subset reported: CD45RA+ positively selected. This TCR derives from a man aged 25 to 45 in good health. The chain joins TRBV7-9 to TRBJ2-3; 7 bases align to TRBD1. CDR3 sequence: CASSLGQGTDTQYF. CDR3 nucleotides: TGTGCCAGCAGCTTAGGACAGGGAACAGATACGCAGTATTTT.